This T cell receptor beta chain was sequenced during a study of response to subunit inactivated influenza vaccine. At least ten counts were recorded for this clonotype. Its antigen is not identified. Findings and caveats of the study: That few new T cells are recruited by each seasonal influenza vaccination was the authors' suggestion.

TCRdb reprocessed the RT-PCR reads with MiXCR, giving one entry per CDR3 protein. Of around 530,000 distinct CDR3 sequences listed, about 10% are singletons. Germline values: CDR1 SQVTM, CDR2 ANQGSEA. The CDR3 contains 14 residues. Trimming at V came to 6 bases and at J to 4 bases, leaving 10 bases not matched to a gene. Source: PBMCs from blood, taken on the day of vaccination. V is TRBV29-1 and J is TRBJ2-3; the match to TRBD1 covers 7 bases. The receptor was isolated from a man in his forties or fifties who received an inactivated influenza vaccine. Here the CDR3 DNA reads TGCAGCGTGCCTGATTGGCAGGGGGCAGATACGCAGTATTTT. Amino acid sequence: CSVPDWQGADTQYF.